The 6 T cell receptor beta chains in this list originate from one sample, sequenced in a study of control samples from healthy donors and cancer patients (dated by TCRdb to 2020 to 2021). Library preparation was by the immunoSEQ multiplex PCR assay. TCRdb obtained this table from immuneACCESS and retained in-frame rearrangements with V and J assigned. These tables miss some clones; where compared with another copy, unresolved V genes account for less than half of the shortfall, and the remainder is unexplained. The sample data list roughly 29,000 clones, and approximately 79% of these were observed just once. The top ten hold less than 25% of the sample. Sequences were obtained from PBMCs. The receptors stem from a man aged 55 to 70 with head and neck cancer.

The V call is TRBV19, the J call TRBJ2-7; unclear D gene. CDR1 is LNHDA and CDR2 is SQIVND in the germline V gene (reference sequence). V shed 1 base and J shed 2 bases, with 12 bases lying between them. The CDR3 totals 15 residues. In DNA form, the CDR3 reads TGTGCCAGTAGTATAGGTGTGGGAACCCCCTACGAGCAGTACTTC. It yields the protein CASSIGVGTPYEQYF.

The chain carries TRBV19 and TRBJ1-1, with D tentatively TRBD1 (5 bases). This CDR3 region has 16 residues. Deletions cut 2 bases from V and 8 bases from J, with 21 bases between. Looked up from germline, CDR1 is LNHDA and CDR2 is SQIVND (reference sequence). The CDR3, as DNA: TGTGCCAGTAGTATACCCCGCTTTCTAGGAGGGACCGAAGCTTTCTTT. Its translation: CASSIPRFLGGTEAFF.

This chain joins TRBV4-2 and TRBJ2-1; D not certain. Per the germline V gene, CDR1 is LGHNA and CDR2 is YNFKEQ. V was trimmed by 2 bases and J by 6 bases, leaving 2 bases between them. The CDR3 totals 11 residues. For the CDR3, the DNA is TGTGCCAGCAGCCAAATCAATGAGCAGTTCTTC. As protein: CASSQINEQFF.

J is TRBJ2-7 and V is TRBV30; TRBD1 aligns across 7 bases. Germline CDR1 is GTSNPN and CDR2 is SVGIG (reference sequence). J lost 4 bases, V lost 3 bases, and 6 bases had no gene match. CDR3 length equals 13 residues. Written as DNA, the CDR3 is TGTGCCTGGAGCCGGGACAGCGGTTACGAGCAGTACTTC. The encoded protein is CAWSRDSGYEQYF.

A word on this clone: A junction end diverges from the germline sequence, so it may reflect a read error. The V call is TRBV11-2, the J call TRBJ2-4; TRBD1 matches at 7 bases. The length of the CDR3 is 14 residues. Germline CDR1 and CDR2: SGHAT and FQNNGV. CDR3 in DNA: TGTGCCAGCAGCCTAGACAGGGAGAGAAACATTCAGTACTTC. Its protein is CASSLDRERNIQYF.

This rearrangement joins TRBV27 to TRBJ1-2, with a weak D call TRBD1 (5 bases). The CDR3 loop spans 13 amino acids. From germline, CDR1 is MNHEY and CDR2 SMNVEV (reference sequence). This chain's CDR3 is CVSTPGDHYGYTF. The CDR3, as DNA: TGTGTGTCAACCCCGGGGGATCACTATGGCTACACCTTC.